This T cell receptor (beta chain) derives from a study of blood T cell repertoires in COVID-19. Participants classified as exposed had met a COVID-19 case within 2 weeks before study entry. Original processing notes: Nucleated cell number was recorded as an estimate derived from reference gene primer amplification. TCRdb keeps only in-frame clones here, not all; method: immunoSEQ multiplex PCR. V and J calls and clone size come straight from that table; D and trimming were deduced from the DNA. The sample contains 350,000 or so clones, 85% to 90% of which appear only once. The origin of this receptor is a woman in her 30s who had been exposed to COVID-19. Sequenced material: PBMCs or T cells enriched from blood (not recorded which).

This CDR3 reads CASSIVAASYNEQFF. The CDR3 DNA reads as TGTGCCAGTAGTATTGTGGCGGCCTCCTACAATGAGCAGTTCTTC. The gene calls are TRBV19 and TRBJ2-1; D unclear. Germline V gene lookup returns CDR1 LNHDA and CDR2 SQIVND (reference sequence). This CDR3 contains 15 residues. V lost 3 bases and J lost 0, with 9 bases in between.